Each of the 15 T cell receptor beta chains below was sequenced from the same sample in a study of cytomegalovirus exposure and HLA in healthy donors. The PCR ran on 60 Vbeta and 13 Jbeta primers. Clones were sequenced by immunoSEQ multiplex PCR, and TCRdb holds only the in-frame ones, with some missing. The profile shows roughly 120,000 clones, over 70% of them singletons. The sample comprised PBMCs. All receptors derive from a woman aged 40 to 49 in good health and CMV-seronegative.

As to this clone: A junction end diverges from the germline sequence, so it may reflect a read error. The chain recombines TRBV6-1 with TRBJ1-1; 8 nucleotides match TRBD1. The CDR3 is 16 residues long. Germline CDR1 and CDR2: MNHNS and SASEGT. The CDR3 region is CAGSEEGGTGNTEAFF. The DNA of the CDR3 is TGTGCCGGCAGTGAAGAGGGGGGGACAGGGAACACTGAAGCTTTCTTT.

This chain joins TRBV5-1 and TRBJ2-1, with D perhaps matching TRBD2 (6 bases). V was trimmed by 1 base and J by 0 bases, leaving 8 bases between them. The germline V gene has CDR1 SGHRS and CDR2 YFSETQ. This CDR3 region has 15 residues. CDR3 DNA sequence: TGCGCCAGCAGCTTGTTCGGGAGCTCCTACAATGAGCAGTTCTTC. This gives the protein CASSLFGSSYNEQFF.

V and J are TRBV27 and TRBJ2-7, with a possible D match to TRBD1 (6 bases). V was cut by 4 bases and J by 4 bases, with 14 bases left in between. This CDR3 is 14 amino acids long. Germline lookup yields CDR1 MNHEY and CDR2 SMNVEV (reference sequence). CDR3 sequence: CASSSWTRGYEQYF. The DNA for the CDR3 is TGTGCCAGCAGTTCGTGGACCAGGGGTTACGAGCAGTACTTC.

The J gene is TRBJ1-1, the V gene TRBV7-3; D is uncertain. Trimming removed 3 bases from V and 1 base from J, with 12 bases in between. This CDR3 is built from 15 residues. Germline assignment: CDR1 SGHTA and CDR2 FQGTGA. This CDR3 is CASSFTPSRNTEAFF. CDR3 bases: TGTGCCAGCAGCTTTACCCCATCGAGGAACACTGAAGCTTTCTTT. The full variable domain, its missing parts supplied by reference TRBV7-3 and TRBJ1-1, is GAGVSQTPSNKVTEKGKYVELRCDPISGHTALYWYRQSLGQGPEFLIYFQGTGAADDSGLPNDRFFAVRPEGSVSTLKIQRTERGDSAVYLCASSFTPSRNTEAFFGQGTRLTVV.

The chain is built from TRBV18 and TRBJ2-7, with D possibly being TRBD2 (6 bases). Germline V gene lookup returns CDR1 KGHSH and CDR2 LQKENI. V was pared by 4 bases and J by 0 bases, with 16 bases between. The CDR3 loop spans 16 amino acids. The CDR3, as DNA: TGTGCCAGCTCACAGACCCGGGGGACGGCCTCCTACGAGCAGTACTTC. Translating it yields CASSQTRGTASYEQYF.

The chain recombines TRBV19 with TRBJ2-3; D not resolved. CDR1 and CDR2 from the germline V gene are LNHDA and SQIVND (reference sequence). This CDR3 comprises 14 residues. V was clipped by 6 bases and J by 14 bases, with 24 bases between them. Written as DNA, the CDR3 is TGTGCCAGTAGCGGCGGAAATCCTTTAACCCTTCGGTATTTT. Its translation is CASSGGNPLTLRYF.

This clone appeared a few times. The chain couples TRBV30 to TRBJ2-2; D unclear. Deletions cut 0 bases from V and 4 bases from J, with 9 bases between. In germline, CDR1 is GTSNPN, CDR2 SVGIG (reference sequence). The CDR3 spans 14 residues. The CDR3: CAWSVHPGTGELFF. The CDR3 nucleotides read TGTGCCTGGAGTGTACATCCGGGCACCGGGGAGCTGTTTTTT.

The CDR3 region has the DNA TGTGCCAGCAGCCTACAGGGACACATGAACACTGAAGCTTTCTTT. It codes for CASSLQGHMNTEAFF. V gene TRBV7-2 combines with J gene TRBJ1-1; tentatively, D is TRBD1 (6 bases). Trimming stripped 5 bases from V and 0 bases from J, with 13 bases between. The V gene's germline CDR1 is SGHTA and CDR2 FQGNSA. The CDR3 contains 15 residues.

This rearrangement joins TRBV18 to TRBJ1-1; tentative D call: TRBD1 (5 bases). There are 12 residues in the CDR3. Germline V gene lookup returns CDR1 KGHSH and CDR2 LQKENI. V lost 6 bases and J 8 bases, leaving 13 bases between the germline ends. The CDR3, as DNA: TGTGCCAGCTCCCCCGGGGGGGGAGAAGCTTTCTTT. Its protein product is CASSPGGGEAFF.

The DNA for the CDR3 is TGTGCCAGCAGCCGAAATCAAGGCGGGACTACTTACGAGCAGTACTTC. Its protein product is CASSRNQGGTTYEQYF. The V call is TRBV11-2, the J call TRBJ2-7, with 7 nucleotides matching TRBD2. The CDR3 runs 16 residues. Germline CDR1 reads SGHAT; CDR2 reads FQNNGV. J was trimmed by 4 bases and V by 5 bases; bases with no gene match: 14.

The chain carries TRBV7-9 and TRBJ2-2; a possible D gene is TRBD2 (5 bases). The germline V gene has CDR1 SEHNR and CDR2 FQNEAQ (reference sequence). Trimming cost V 10 bases and J 1 base, with 13 bases left between them. The CDR3 is 14 amino acids. The CDR3 spells CANRDLGNTGELFF. For the CDR3, the DNA is TGTGCCAACCGGGATTTGGGGAACACCGGGGAGCTGTTTTTT.

The genes are TRBV9 and TRBJ1-2, with D perhaps TRBD1 (5 bases). CDR1 is SGDLS and CDR2 is YYNGEE in the germline V gene. Trimming left V 7 bases short and J 4 bases short, with 8 bases between. There are 11 residues in the CDR3. The CDR3 loop reads CASWGFYGYTF. The CDR3 bases are TGTGCCAGCTGGGGCTTCTATGGCTACACCTTC.

V usage is TRBV21-1 and J usage is TRBJ1-2. TRBV21-1 is a documented pseudogene. The CDR3 consists of 14 residues. The CDR3 nucleotides are TGTGCCATTCTGGGGGGAGGGGAATGCGGTGGCTACACCTTC. Translated, it gives CAILGGGECGGYTF.

The chain uses TRBV7-3 and TRBJ1-2; TRBD1 agrees at 8 bases. CDR3 length: 14 amino acids. Unmatched junction bases numbered 2, after V lost 5 bases and J lost 0 bases. Germline assignment: CDR1 SGHTA and CDR2 FQGTGA. The CDR3 nucleotides are TGTGCCAGCAGCCCGGGACAGGCTAACTATGGCTACACCTTC. This encodes CASSPGQANYGYTF. Looking up the rest from reference TRBV7-3 and TRBJ1-2 gives the full variable domain: GAGVSQTPSNKVTEKGKYVELRCDPISGHTALYWYRQSLGQGPEFLIYFQGTGAADDSGLPNDRFFAVRPEGSVSTLKIQRTERGDSAVYLCASSPGQANYGYTFGSGTRLTVV.

This clone appeared a few times. The chain couples TRBV5-1 to TRBJ1-1, with no clear D. The CDR3 extends over 13 amino acids. With 5 bases removed from V and 0 bases from J, the gap between germline ends came to 8 bases. From germline, CDR1 is SGHRS and CDR2 YFSETQ. In DNA form, the CDR3 reads TGCGCCAGCAGTCGTCAGGTGAACACTGAAGCTTTCTTT. Its translation: CASSRQVNTEAFF. Looking up the rest from reference TRBV5-1 and TRBJ1-1 gives the full variable domain: KAGVTQTPRYLIKTRGQQVTLSCSPISGHRSVSWYQQTPGQGLQFLFEYFSETQRNKGNFPGRFSGRQFSNSRSEMNVSTLELGDSALYLCASSRQVNTEAFFGQGTRLTVV.